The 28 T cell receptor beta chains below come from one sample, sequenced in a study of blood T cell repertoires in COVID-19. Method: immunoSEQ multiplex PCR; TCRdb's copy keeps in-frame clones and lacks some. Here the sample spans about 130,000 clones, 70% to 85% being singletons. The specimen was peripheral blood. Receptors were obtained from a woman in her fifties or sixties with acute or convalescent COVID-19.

Here the CDR3 reads CASSWGPNTGELFF. The CDR3 region has the DNA TGTGCCAGCAGTTGGGGGCCGAACACCGGGGAGCTGTTTTTT. The rearrangement uses TRBV6-5 and TRBJ2-2; maybe TRBD1 (6 bases). CDR1 and CDR2 (germline): MNHEY, SVGAGI. V lost 4 bases and J 0 bases, leaving 6 bases between the germline ends. The CDR3 length is 14 residues.

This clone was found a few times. The chain's CDR3 is CASSRGGSDYGYTF. The CDR3 region has the DNA TGTGCCAGCAGCCGCGGTGGTAGCGACTATGGCTACACCTTC. The rearrangement uses TRBV5-6 and TRBJ1-2, with no clear D. V lost 4 bases to trimming and J lost 3 bases, with 13 bases between them. The V gene's germline CDR1 is SGHDT and CDR2 YYEEEE. The CDR3 runs to 14 residues.

This chain's CDR3 is CATSRYRDTGNTIYF. As DNA, the CDR3 is TGTGCCACCAGCAGGTACCGGGACACTGGAAACACCATATATTTT. The rearrangement links TRBV15 to TRBJ1-3; tentative D call: TRBD1 (6 bases). Trimming cost V 3 bases and J 2 bases, with 11 bases left between them. In germline, CDR1 is LNHNV, CDR2 YYDKDF (reference sequence). The CDR3 has 15 residues. Full variable domain (remainder filled in from reference TRBV15 and TRBJ1-3): DAMVIQNPRYQVTQFGKPVTLSCSQTLNHNVMYWYQQKSSQAPKLLFHYYDKDFNNEADTPDNFQSRRPNTSFCFLDIRSPGLGDTAMYLCATSRYRDTGNTIYFGEGSWLTVV.

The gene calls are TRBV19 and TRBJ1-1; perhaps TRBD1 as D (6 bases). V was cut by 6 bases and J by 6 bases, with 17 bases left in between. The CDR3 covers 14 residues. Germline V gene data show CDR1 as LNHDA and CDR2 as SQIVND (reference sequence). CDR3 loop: CASSSWAGAAEAFF. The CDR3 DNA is TGTGCCAGTAGCAGTTGGGCGGGGGCGGCTGAAGCTTTCTTT.

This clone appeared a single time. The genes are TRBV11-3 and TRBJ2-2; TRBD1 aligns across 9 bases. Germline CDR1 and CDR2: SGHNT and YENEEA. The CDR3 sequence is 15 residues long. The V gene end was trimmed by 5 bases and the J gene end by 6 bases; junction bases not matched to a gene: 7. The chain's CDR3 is CASSPSGTGSGELFF. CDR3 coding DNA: TGTGCCAGCAGCCCCTCGGGGACAGGGTCCGGGGAGCTGTTTTTT.

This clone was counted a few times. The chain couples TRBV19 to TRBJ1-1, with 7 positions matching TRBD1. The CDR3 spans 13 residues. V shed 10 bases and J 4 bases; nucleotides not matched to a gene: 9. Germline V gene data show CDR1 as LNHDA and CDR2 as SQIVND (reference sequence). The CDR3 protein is CATSTTGFTEAFF. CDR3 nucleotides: TGTGCCACCTCGACGACAGGGTTCACTGAAGCTTTCTTT. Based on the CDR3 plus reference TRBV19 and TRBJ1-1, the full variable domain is DGGITQSPKYLFRKEGQNVTLSCEQNLNHDAMYWYRQDPGQGLRLIYYSQIVNDFQKGDIAEGYSVSREKKESFPLTVTSAQKNPTAFYLCATSTTGFTEAFFGQGTRLTVV.

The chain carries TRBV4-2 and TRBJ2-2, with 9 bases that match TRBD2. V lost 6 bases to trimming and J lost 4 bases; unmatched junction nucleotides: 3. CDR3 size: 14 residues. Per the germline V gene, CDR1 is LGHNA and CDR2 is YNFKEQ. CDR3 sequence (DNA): TGTGCCAGCAGTAAGCGGGGGGCCACCGGGGAGCTGTTTTTT. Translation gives CASSKRGATGELFF.

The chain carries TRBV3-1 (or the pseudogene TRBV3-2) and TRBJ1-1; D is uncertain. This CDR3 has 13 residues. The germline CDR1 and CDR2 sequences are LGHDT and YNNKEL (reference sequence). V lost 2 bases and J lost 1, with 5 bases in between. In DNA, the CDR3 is TGTGCCAGCAGCCAATCAGGGAACACTGAAGCTTTCTTT. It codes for CASSQSGNTEAFF.

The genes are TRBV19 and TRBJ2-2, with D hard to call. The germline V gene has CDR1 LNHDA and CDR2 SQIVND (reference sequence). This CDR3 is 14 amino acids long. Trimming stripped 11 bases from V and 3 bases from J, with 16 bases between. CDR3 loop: CAASNLGDTGELFF. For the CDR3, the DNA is TGTGCCGCGAGTAACCTTGGTGACACCGGGGAGCTGTTTTTT.

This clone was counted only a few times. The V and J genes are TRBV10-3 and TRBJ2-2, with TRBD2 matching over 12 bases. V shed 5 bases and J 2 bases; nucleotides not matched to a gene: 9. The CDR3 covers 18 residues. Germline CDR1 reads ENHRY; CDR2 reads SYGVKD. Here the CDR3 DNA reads TGTGCCATCAGTACCATACTAGCGGGGGGCCTTAACACCGGGGAGCTGTTTTTT. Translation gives CAISTILAGGLNTGELFF.

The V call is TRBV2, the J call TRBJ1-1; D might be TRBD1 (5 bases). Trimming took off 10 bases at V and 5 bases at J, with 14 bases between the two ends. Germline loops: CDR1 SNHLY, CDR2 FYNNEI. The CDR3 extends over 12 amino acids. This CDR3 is CAIQGQGTEAFF. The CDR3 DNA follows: TGTGCCATCCAGGGTCAGGGAACTGAAGCTTTCTTT.

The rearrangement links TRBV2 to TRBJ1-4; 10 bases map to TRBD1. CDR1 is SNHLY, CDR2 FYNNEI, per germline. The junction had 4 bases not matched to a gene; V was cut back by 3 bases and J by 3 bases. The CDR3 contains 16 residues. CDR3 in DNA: TGTGCCAGCAGTGAGGGACAGGGGAGGTCTAATGAAAAACTGTTTTTT. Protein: CASSEGQGRSNEKLFF.

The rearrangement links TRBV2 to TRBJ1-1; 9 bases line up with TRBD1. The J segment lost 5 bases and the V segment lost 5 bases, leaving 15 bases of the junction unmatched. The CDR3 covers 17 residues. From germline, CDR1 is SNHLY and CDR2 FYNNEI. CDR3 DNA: TGTGCCAGCAGTACTCTAACCGCGGGACAGGGAAGAACTGAAGCTTTCTTT. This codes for CASSTLTAGQGRTEAFF.

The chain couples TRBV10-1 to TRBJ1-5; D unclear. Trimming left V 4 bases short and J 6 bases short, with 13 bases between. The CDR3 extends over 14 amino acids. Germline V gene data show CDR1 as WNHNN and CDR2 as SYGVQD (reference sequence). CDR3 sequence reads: CASSVPGKFQPQHF. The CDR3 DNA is TGCGCCAGCAGTGTTCCCGGTAAATTTCAGCCCCAGCATTTT.

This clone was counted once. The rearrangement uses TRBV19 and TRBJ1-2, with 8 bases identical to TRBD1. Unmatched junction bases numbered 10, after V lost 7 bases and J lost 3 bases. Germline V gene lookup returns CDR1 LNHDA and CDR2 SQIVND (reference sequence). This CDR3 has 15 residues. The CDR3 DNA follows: TGTGCCAGTACCCGTCCCGGGACAGGCTACTATGGCTACACCTTC. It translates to CASTRPGTGYYGYTF. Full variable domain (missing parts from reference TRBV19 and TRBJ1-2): DGGITQSPKYLFRKEGQNVTLSCEQNLNHDAMYWYRQDPGQGLRLIYYSQIVNDFQKGDIAEGYSVSREKKESFPLTVTSAQKNPTAFYLCASTRPGTGYYGYTFGSGTRLTVV.

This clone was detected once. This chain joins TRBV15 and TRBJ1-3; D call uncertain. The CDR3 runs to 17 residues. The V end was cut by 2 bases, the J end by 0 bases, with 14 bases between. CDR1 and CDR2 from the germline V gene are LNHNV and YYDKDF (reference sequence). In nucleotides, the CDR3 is TGTGCCACCAGCAGAAAAATCCAGAGACTCTCTGGAAACACCATATATTTT. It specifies CATSRKIQRLSGNTIYF.

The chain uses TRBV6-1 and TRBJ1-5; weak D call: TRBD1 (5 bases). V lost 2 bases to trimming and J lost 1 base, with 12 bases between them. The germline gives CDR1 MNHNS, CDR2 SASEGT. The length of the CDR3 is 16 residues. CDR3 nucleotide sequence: TGTGCCAGCAGTGAAAATGGACACCGGAGCAATCAGCCCCAGCATTTT. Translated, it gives CASSENGHRSNQPQHF.

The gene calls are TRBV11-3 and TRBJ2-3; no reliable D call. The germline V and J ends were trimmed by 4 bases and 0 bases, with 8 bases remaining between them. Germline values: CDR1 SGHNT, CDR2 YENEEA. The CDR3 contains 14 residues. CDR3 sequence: CASSSSPSTDTQYF. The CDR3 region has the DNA TGTGCCAGCAGCTCAAGCCCCAGCACAGATACGCAGTATTTT.

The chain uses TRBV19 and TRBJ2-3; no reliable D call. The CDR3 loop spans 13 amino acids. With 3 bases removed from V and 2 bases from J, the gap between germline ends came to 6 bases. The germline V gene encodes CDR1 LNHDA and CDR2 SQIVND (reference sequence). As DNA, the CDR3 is TGTGCCAGTAGTATCGGGTTCACAGATACGCAGTATTTT. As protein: CASSIGFTDTQYF.

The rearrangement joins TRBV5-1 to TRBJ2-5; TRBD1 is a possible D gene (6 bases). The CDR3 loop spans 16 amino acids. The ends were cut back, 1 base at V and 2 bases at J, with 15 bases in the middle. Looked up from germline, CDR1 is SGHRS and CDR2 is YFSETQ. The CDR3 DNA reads TGCGCCAGCAGCTTGCGGACAGCCAAGATACAAGAGACCCAGTACTTC. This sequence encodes CASSLRTAKIQETQYF.

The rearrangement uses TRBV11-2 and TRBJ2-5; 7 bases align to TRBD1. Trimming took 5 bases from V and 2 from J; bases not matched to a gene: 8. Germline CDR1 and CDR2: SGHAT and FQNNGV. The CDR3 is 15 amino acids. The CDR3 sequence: CASSPQGVRQETQYF. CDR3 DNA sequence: TGTGCCAGCAGCCCCCAGGGGGTTCGGCAAGAGACCCAGTACTTC.

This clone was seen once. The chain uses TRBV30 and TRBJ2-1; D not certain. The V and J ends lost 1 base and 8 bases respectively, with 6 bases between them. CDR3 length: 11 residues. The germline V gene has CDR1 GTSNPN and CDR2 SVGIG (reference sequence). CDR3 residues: CAWSGLHEQFF. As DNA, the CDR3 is TGTGCCTGGAGTGGCCTACATGAGCAGTTCTTC. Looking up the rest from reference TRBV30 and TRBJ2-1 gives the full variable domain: SQTIHQWPATLVQPVGSPLSLECTVEGTSNPNLYWYRQAAGRGLQLLFYSVGIGQISSEVPQNLSASRPQDRQFILSSKKLLLSDSGFYLCAWSGLHEQFFGPGTRLTVL.

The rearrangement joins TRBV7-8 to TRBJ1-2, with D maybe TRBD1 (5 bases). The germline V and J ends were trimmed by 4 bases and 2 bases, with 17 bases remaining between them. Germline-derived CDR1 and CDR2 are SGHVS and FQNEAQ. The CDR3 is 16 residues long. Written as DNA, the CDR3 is TGTGCCAGCAGCTCACCAAACTCAGGGTCGAACTATGGCTACACCTTC. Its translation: CASSSPNSGSNYGYTF.

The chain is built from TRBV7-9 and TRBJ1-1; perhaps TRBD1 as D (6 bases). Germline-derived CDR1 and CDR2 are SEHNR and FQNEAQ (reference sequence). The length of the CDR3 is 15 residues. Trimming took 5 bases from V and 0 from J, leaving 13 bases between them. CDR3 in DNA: TGTGCCAGCAGCCTCAGGGGACACATGAACACTGAAGCTTTCTTT. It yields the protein CASSLRGHMNTEAFF.

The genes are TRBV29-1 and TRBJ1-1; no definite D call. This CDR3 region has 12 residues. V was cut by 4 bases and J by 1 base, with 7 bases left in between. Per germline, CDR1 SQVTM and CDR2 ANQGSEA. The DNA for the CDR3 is TGCAGCGTTGCTAGACCGAACACTGAAGCTTTCTTT. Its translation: CSVARPNTEAFF.

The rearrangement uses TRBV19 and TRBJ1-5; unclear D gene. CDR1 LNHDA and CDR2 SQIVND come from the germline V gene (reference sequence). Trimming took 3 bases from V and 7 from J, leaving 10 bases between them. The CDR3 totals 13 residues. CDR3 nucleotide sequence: TGTGCCAGTAGTATGGCCCGAACCCAGCCCCAGCATTTT. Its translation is CASSMARTQPQHF.

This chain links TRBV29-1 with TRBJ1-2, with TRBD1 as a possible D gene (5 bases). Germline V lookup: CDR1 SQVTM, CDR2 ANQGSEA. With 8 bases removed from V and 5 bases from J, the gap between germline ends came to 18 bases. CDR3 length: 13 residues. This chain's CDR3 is CSSQAGEAYGYTF. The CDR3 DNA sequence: TGCAGCTCCCAGGCGGGGGAGGCATATGGCTACACCTTC.

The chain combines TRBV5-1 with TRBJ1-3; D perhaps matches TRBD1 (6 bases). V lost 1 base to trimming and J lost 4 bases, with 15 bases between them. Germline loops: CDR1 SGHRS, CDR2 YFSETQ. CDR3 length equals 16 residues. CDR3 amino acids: CASSLQQGPGGNTIYF. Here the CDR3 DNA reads TGCGCCAGCAGCTTGCAACAGGGACCGGGCGGAAACACCATATATTTT.